This T cell receptor beta chain was retrieved from a study of T cells expressing NK-cell markers. Each CDR3 protein gets one entry in TCRdb, which reprocessed the 5' RACE reads and gives no DNA. The sample data list under 35,000 distinct CDR3 sequences. CDR1 DFQATT and CDR2 SNEGSKA come from the germline V gene (reference sequence). The CDR3 loop spans 16 amino acids. Sequenced sample: blood T cells: a sorted CD56 or NKG2C T cell subset, CD4+ or CD8+ T cells, or bulk PBMC T cells (not recorded which). The rearrangement joins TRBV20-1 to TRBJ2-2; TCRdb picks TRBD1, but there is no DNA to check that call. The source is a woman aged 18-69 years in good health. The CDR3 loop reads CSARDEGGGDTGELFF.